The 30 T cell receptor beta chains in this list originate from one sample, sequenced in a study of blood T cell repertoires in COVID-19. The data were produced by immunoSEQ multiplex PCR, yet TCRdb's version contains in-frame clones alone and is incomplete. The sample shows approximately 75,000 clones, over 65% of them seen only once. The specimen was peripheral blood. The receptors shown here come from a woman older than 75 with acute or convalescent COVID-19.

The V and J genes are TRBV20-1 and TRBJ1-4, with no clear D. With 3 bases removed from V and 3 bases from J, the gap between germline ends came to 11 bases. This CDR3 comprises 14 residues. Germline CDR1 is DFQATT and CDR2 is SNEGSKA (reference sequence). CDR3 residues: CSASIGGANEKLFF. The CDR3 DNA follows: TGCAGTGCTAGTATAGGCGGAGCTAATGAAAAACTGTTTTTT.

The chain uses TRBV29-1 and TRBJ2-2, with 14 nucleotides matching TRBD2. V shed 5 bases, J shed 4 bases, and the junction held 9 bases outside the gene matches. The germline V gene has CDR1 SQVTM and CDR2 ANQGSEA. This CDR3 contains 17 residues. The CDR3 is CSVRTSGRTSGTGELFF. The CDR3 region has the DNA TGCAGCGTTAGGACTAGCGGGAGGACGTCGGGCACCGGGGAGCTGTTTTTT.

The CDR3 reads CASSEGQFSGNTIYF. The CDR3 nucleotides are TGTGCCAGCAGTGAAGGACAGTTCTCTGGAAACACCATATATTTT. V gene TRBV25-1 combines with J gene TRBJ1-3; D is possibly TRBD1 (6 bases). The V and J ends lost 2 bases and 0 bases respectively, with 8 bases between them. Germline V lookup: CDR1 MGHDK, CDR2 SYGVNS. The CDR3 length is 15 residues.

This clone showed up just once. The rearrangement links TRBV4-2 to TRBJ2-1; TRBD2 matches at 11 bases. The J segment lost 5 bases and the V segment lost 0 bases, leaving 6 bases of the junction unmatched. Germline values: CDR1 LGHNA, CDR2 YNFKEQ. The CDR3 loop spans 17 amino acids. Written as DNA, the CDR3 is TGTGCCAGCAGCCAAGATTCGACTAGCGGGGACGACAATGAGCAGTTCTTC. Protein: CASSQDSTSGDDNEQFF.

This chain joins TRBV5-1 and TRBJ2-7; a weak D match, TRBD1 (6 bases). Germline V gene sequence: CDR1 SGHRS, CDR2 YFSETQ. The germline V and J ends were trimmed by 2 bases and 0 bases, with 12 bases remaining between them. The CDR3 has 15 amino acids. The CDR3 here is CASSLGGRGSYEQYF. The CDR3 DNA sequence: TGCGCCAGCAGCTTAGGCGGCAGGGGCTCCTACGAGCAGTACTTC.

J is TRBJ1-5 and V is TRBV7-2; D may be TRBD1 (5 bases). The CDR3 is 15 amino acids. Germline V lookup: CDR1 SGHTA, CDR2 FQGNSA. V was shortened by 5 bases and J by 2 bases, with 13 bases between the two germline ends. This CDR3 reads CASSPWGGGNQPQHF. The CDR3 region has the DNA TGTGCCAGCAGCCCGTGGGGAGGGGGCAATCAGCCCCAGCATTTT.

The genes are TRBV7-8 and TRBJ1-2, with 9 bases matching TRBD1. The germline V gene encodes CDR1 SGHVS and CDR2 FQNEAQ. J was trimmed by 3 bases and V by 4 bases; bases with no gene match: 6. The CDR3 sequence is 15 residues long. For the CDR3, the DNA is TGTGCCAGCAGCTACGGACAGGGGAGGTACTATGGCTACACCTTC. Protein product: CASSYGQGRYYGYTF.

V gene TRBV2 combines with J gene TRBJ1-2; D is undetermined. The CDR3 is 15 amino acids. From germline, CDR1 is SNHLY and CDR2 FYNNEI. V lost 10 bases to trimming and J lost 6 bases, with 24 bases between them. The CDR3 region has the DNA TGTGCCATCGTTGGACTGCGGGCGGTTGTCGATGGCTACACCTTC. Its protein product is CAIVGLRAVVDGYTF.

In its sample, this clone was seen a few times. The gene calls are TRBV2 and TRBJ2-3; no reliable D call. There are 13 residues in the CDR3. Between the trimmed V and J ends, which lost 6 bases and 6 bases, there was a span of 13 bases. The germline V gene encodes CDR1 SNHLY and CDR2 FYNNEI. The DNA for the CDR3 is TGTGCCAGCAGGATGTCCCCTGAGGATACGCAGTATTTT. This encodes CASRMSPEDTQYF.

This chain's CDR3 is CASSLVRAVRTDTQYF. CDR3 nucleotide sequence: TGTGCCAGCAGCTTAGTTCGAGCGGTCCGCACAGATACGCAGTATTTT. The chain employs TRBV7-8 and TRBJ2-3; D possibly corresponds to TRBD2 (5 bases). V lost 1 base and J lost 1, with 12 bases in between. The CDR3 is 16 amino acids. CDR1 and CDR2 from the germline V gene are SGHVS and FQNEAQ.

Written as DNA, the CDR3 is TGCGCCAGCAGCCAAGGCCGGGGAGATTCTGGAAACACCATATATTTT. It translates to CASSQGRGDSGNTIYF. The chain is built from TRBV4-1 and TRBJ1-3; D is uncertain. The V gene's germline CDR1 is MGHRA and CDR2 YSYEKL. This CDR3 comprises 16 residues. The germline V and J ends were trimmed by 1 base and 1 base, with 11 bases remaining between them.

The chain is built from TRBV7-2 and TRBJ1-1, with no clear D. The CDR3 contains 13 residues. CDR1 is SGHTA and CDR2 is FQGNSA in the germline V gene. V gave up 1 base and J gave up 3 bases, with 6 bases separating them. The DNA of the CDR3 is TGTGCCAGCAGCTTAGAAGCGTACACTGAAGCTTTCTTT. Amino acids: CASSLEAYTEAFF.

This chain connects TRBV9 to TRBJ2-7, with D perhaps matching TRBD1 (6 bases). V was trimmed by 0 bases and J by 6 bases, leaving 7 bases between them. Germline CDR1 and CDR2: SGDLS and YYNGEE. The CDR3 is 12 residues long. CDR3 loop: CASSVGDTEQYF. The CDR3 region has the DNA TGTGCCAGCAGCGTAGGGGACACCGAGCAGTACTTC.

The rearrangement links TRBV19 to TRBJ2-1, with TRBD2 matching 9 bases. The CDR3 is made up of 18 amino acids. CDR1 LNHDA and CDR2 SQIVND come from the germline V gene (reference sequence). V gave up 5 bases and J gave up 0 bases; unmatched junction bases: 11. The CDR3 nucleotides read TGTGCCAGTAGTCATCTAGCGGGGAGGTTCAGCTCCTACAATGAGCAGTTCTTC. Protein product: CASSHLAGRFSSYNEQFF.

The chain carries TRBV19 and TRBJ1-2; D possibly corresponds to TRBD1 (6 bases). The V gene's germline CDR1 is LNHDA and CDR2 SQIVND (reference sequence). Trimming cost V 9 bases and J 2 bases, with 13 bases left between them. The CDR3 has 13 amino acids. In DNA form, the CDR3 reads TGTGCCAGCACCCGGGACACCAACTATGGCTACACCTTC. This encodes CASTRDTNYGYTF.

Concerning this clone itself: The junction departs from germline at one end; a sequencing error may be responsible. V and J are TRBV5-8 and TRBJ2-1; D perhaps matches TRBD2 (6 bases). CDR1 and CDR2 from the germline V gene are SGHTS and YDEGEE. The CDR3 sequence is 14 residues long. In DNA, the CDR3 is TGTGCCAGCAGCCGGGACTCCGGGTACAGTGAGCAGTTCTTC. Translated, it gives CASSRDSGYSEQFF.

This clone has a single count. The J gene is TRBJ2-5, the V gene TRBV11-2, with 11 bases identical to TRBD2. The CDR3 sequence is 15 residues long. V shed 2 bases, J shed 1 base, and the junction held 0 bases outside the gene matches. CDR1 is SGHAT and CDR2 is FQNNGV in the germline V gene. CDR3 DNA: TGTGCCAGCAGCTTACTAGCGGGGGGCCAAGAGACCCAGTACTTC. It yields the protein CASSLLAGGQETQYF.

The chain is built from TRBV19 and TRBJ1-2, with 9 bases fitting TRBD1. J was trimmed by 5 bases and V by 3 bases; bases with no gene match: 7. There are 15 residues in the CDR3. The germline gives CDR1 LNHDA, CDR2 SQIVND (reference sequence). In DNA, the CDR3 is TGTGCCAGTAGTATGGGGACAGGGTTTCGATATGGCTACACCTTC. Translating it yields CASSMGTGFRYGYTF.

The chain employs TRBV10-1 and TRBJ2-7; 7 nucleotides agree with TRBD2. The length of the CDR3 is 15 residues. Germline CDR1 reads WNHNN; CDR2 reads SYGVQD (reference sequence). Trimming removed 4 bases from V and 0 bases from J; junction bases left unmatched: 6. This CDR3 reads CASSGGAGLSYEQYF. In DNA form, the CDR3 reads TGCGCCAGCAGTGGGGGAGCGGGACTCTCCTACGAGCAGTACTTC.

The chain carries TRBV5-6 and TRBJ1-2, with D perhaps TRBD1 (6 bases). The CDR3 length is 15 residues. Trimming took 4 bases from V and 1 from J, leaving 14 bases between them. Germline V gives CDR1 SGHDT, CDR2 YYEEEE. The CDR3 sequence is CASSVGMDSNYGYTF. Here the CDR3 DNA reads TGTGCCAGCAGCGTGGGTATGGACAGTAACTATGGCTACACCTTC. The complete variable domain, with remaining parts taken from reference TRBV5-6 and TRBJ1-2, reads DAGVTQSPTHLIKTRGQQVTLRCSPKSGHDTVSWYQQALGQGPQFIFQYYEEEERQRGNFPDRFSGHQFPNYSSELNVNALLLGDSALYLCASSVGMDSNYGYTFGSGTRLTVV.

The sample holds a few counts of this clone. The chain uses TRBV10-3 and TRBJ1-5, with D tentatively TRBD1 (5 bases). Germline lookup yields CDR1 ENHRY and CDR2 SYGVKD. This CDR3 spans 15 amino acids. As DNA, the CDR3 is TGTGCTTCCAGGGACCATCAGGCGGGAGGTCAGCCCCAGCATTTT. It yields the protein CASRDHQAGGQPQHF.

The chain couples TRBV4-1 to TRBJ2-7; 9 nucleotides agree with TRBD1. Germline lookup yields CDR1 MGHRA and CDR2 YSYEKL. J lost 4 bases, V lost 10 bases, and 8 bases had no gene match. This CDR3 is 13 amino acids long. This chain's CDR3 is CAITPGTGYEQYF. The CDR3 nucleotides read TGCGCCATCACCCCCGGGACAGGGTACGAGCAGTACTTC.

This clone was counted only a few times. The chain has TRBV28 and TRBJ1-5, with D unresolved. This CDR3 is 12 amino acids long. Germline-derived CDR1 and CDR2 are MDHEN and SYDVKM. With 6 bases removed from V and 9 bases from J, the gap between germline ends came to 12 bases. CDR3 in amino acids: CASSPPRGPQHF. The DNA of the CDR3 is TGTGCCAGCAGCCCTCCCCGGGGGCCCCAGCATTTT.

This clone was picked up one time. V gene TRBV9 combines with J gene TRBJ2-3; TRBD2 aligns across 13 bases. The V segment lost 0 bases and the J segment 4 bases; nucleotides outside the gene matches: 5. In germline, CDR1 is SGDLS, CDR2 YYNGEE. CDR3 size: 17 residues. In nucleotides, the CDR3 is TGTGCCAGCAGCGTAGAACTAGCGGGGGGGCCTTCAGATACGCAGTATTTT. Its translation: CASSVELAGGPSDTQYF.

The V and J genes are TRBV19 and TRBJ2-2; no firm D call. This CDR3 is built from 15 residues. The germline V and J ends were trimmed by 8 bases and 6 bases, with 19 bases remaining between them. CDR1 is LNHDA and CDR2 is SQIVND in the germline V gene (reference sequence). Here the CDR3 reads CASRVPHASAGELFF. CDR3 DNA: TGTGCCAGTCGGGTTCCCCATGCGTCAGCCGGGGAGCTGTTTTTT. Full variable domain (outside the CDR3, taken from reference TRBV19 and TRBJ2-2): DGGITQSPKYLFRKEGQNVTLSCEQNLNHDAMYWYRQDPGQGLRLIYYSQIVNDFQKGDIAEGYSVSREKKESFPLTVTSAQKNPTAFYLCASRVPHASAGELFFGEGSRLTVL.

J is TRBJ2-3 and V is TRBV5-1, with TRBD2 matching 7 bases. Germline V gives CDR1 SGHRS, CDR2 YFSETQ. With 0 bases clipped from V and 0 bases from J, the junction kept 10 bases outside the gene matches. The CDR3 has 18 residues. CDR3 residues: CASSLGPLREASTDTQYF. The CDR3 nucleotides read TGCGCCAGCAGCTTGGGCCCTCTCCGGGAGGCTAGCACAGATACGCAGTATTTT.

This clone was seen a handful of times. The DNA for the CDR3 is TGTGCCAGCAGCGGACCGGACAGGGGGCGGGCAACTAATGAAAAACTGTTTTTT. It yields the protein CASSGPDRGRATNEKLFF. This sequence joins TRBV7-9 and TRBJ1-4, with TRBD1 identical over 11 bases. CDR1 and CDR2 from the germline V gene are SEHNR and FQNEAQ (reference sequence). Trimming took 5 bases from V and 0 from J; bases not matched to a gene: 8. This CDR3 spans 18 amino acids.

The chain couples TRBV29-1 to TRBJ1-2, with TRBD1 matching 9 bases. Germline CDR1 reads SQVTM; CDR2 reads ANQGSEA. Trimming at V came to 7 bases and at J to 7 bases, leaving 10 bases not matched to a gene. CDR3 length: 13 residues. This chain's CDR3 is CSAEGQGVGGYTF. Here the CDR3 DNA reads TGCAGCGCAGAGGGACAGGGTGTGGGTGGCTACACCTTC.

The genes are TRBV30 and TRBJ1-5, with D uncertain. The V gene lost 3 bases and the J gene lost 6 bases, with 24 bases spanning the gap. CDR3 size: 17 residues. Germline V gene lookup returns CDR1 GTSNPN and CDR2 SVGIG (reference sequence). The CDR3 spells CAWSPPGRRAGSQPQHF. CDR3 DNA sequence: TGTGCCTGGAGCCCCCCGGGGAGGAGGGCGGGTAGTCAGCCCCAGCATTTT.

The chain combines TRBV19 with TRBJ1-1, with D possibly being TRBD1 (6 bases). The ends were cut back, 5 bases at V and 6 bases at J, with 19 bases in the middle. Germline CDR1 is LNHDA and CDR2 is SQIVND (reference sequence). CDR3 length equals 15 residues. CDR3 bases: TGTGCCAGTAGTGAGGCCCTAACTACAGGGCCTGAAGCTTTCTTT. Translating it yields CASSEALTTGPEAFF.